The 23 T cell receptor beta chains below come from one sample, sequenced in a study of shared clonotypes between healthy human individuals. The repertoire was sequenced with immunoSEQ multiplex PCR; TCRdb's copy has only in-frame clones and lacks some. This sample has roughly 760,000 clones, with approximately 79% found just once. The sample consisted of memory CD4+ T cells sorted from blood. The subset is: CD45RA-negative fraction. Receptors were obtained from a woman in her 30s in good health.

The chain uses TRBV30 and TRBJ1-4, with D maybe TRBD1 (5 bases). The germline CDR1 and CDR2 sequences are GTSNPN and SVGIG (reference sequence). This CDR3 comprises 13 residues. Trimming took off 5 bases at V and 8 bases at J, with 15 bases between the two ends. CDR3 coding DNA: TGTGCCTGGCAGGGTCCGTTCGAGGAAAAACTGTTTTTT. This translates into CAWQGPFEEKLFF.

This clone was seen a handful of times. The V gene is TRBV5-1, the J gene TRBJ2-1; D may be TRBD1 (6 bases). CDR1 and CDR2 from the germline V gene are SGHRS and YFSETQ. The CDR3 sequence is 14 residues long. V was trimmed by 3 bases and J by 2 bases, leaving 9 bases between them. The CDR3, as DNA: TGCGCCAGCAGCTCTACAGGGCCCTACAATGAGCAGTTCTTC. The encoded protein is CASSSTGPYNEQFF. Together with reference TRBV5-1 and TRBJ2-1, the CDR3 gives the full variable domain: KAGVTQTPRYLIKTRGQQVTLSCSPISGHRSVSWYQQTPGQGLQFLFEYFSETQRNKGNFPGRFSGRQFSNSRSEMNVSTLELGDSALYLCASSSTGPYNEQFFGPGTRLTVL.

The gene calls are TRBV5-5 and TRBJ1-1; weak D call: TRBD1 (6 bases). Germline V CDR1 and CDR2: SGHKS, YYEKEE (reference sequence). The CDR3 totals 15 residues. V dropped 2 bases and J dropped 1 base, with 12 bases sitting between them. CDR3 sequence (DNA): TGTGCCAGCAGCTTTACAGGGTACGGGAACACTGAAGCTTTCTTT. Translation: CASSFTGYGNTEAFF.

The chain couples TRBV23-1 to TRBJ2-5; TRBD2 is a possible D gene (7 bases). Near its end, the DNA agrees better with TRBJ2-7, so the J call may be wrong. TRBV23-1 carries the ORF label, with uncertain function. CDR3 length: 15 amino acids. CDR3: CASSQPRGGSDEQYF. The DNA of the CDR3 is TGCGCCAGCAGTCAGCCTAGGGGGGGATCTGACGAGCAGTACTTC.

The chain has TRBV11-2 and TRBJ2-7; tentatively, D is TRBD1 (6 bases). Germline lookup yields CDR1 SGHAT and CDR2 FQNNGV. V was trimmed by 5 bases and J by 5 bases, leaving 16 bases between them. The CDR3 has 14 residues. The CDR3 region is CASSRGQPPNEQYF. As DNA, the CDR3 is TGTGCCAGCAGCCGGGGACAACCACCAAACGAGCAGTACTTC.

V is TRBV14 and J is TRBJ2-7; 10 bases fit TRBD2. The V gene's germline CDR1 is SGHDN and CDR2 FVKESK. The V segment lost 0 bases and the J segment 4 bases; nucleotides outside the gene matches: 12. This CDR3 is 18 amino acids long. Here the CDR3 DNA reads TGTGCCAGCAGCCAAGATCTTGGAGCTAGCGGGAGTATGTACGAGCAGTACTTC. Translation gives CASSQDLGASGSMYEQYF. The whole variable domain, remainder taken from reference TRBV14 and TRBJ2-7, is EAGVTQFPSHSVIEKGQTVTLRCDPISGHDNLYWYRRVMGKEIKFLLHFVKESKQDESGMPNNRFLAERTGGTYSTLKVQPAELEDSGVYFCASSQDLGASGSMYEQYFGPGTRLTVT.

This clone occurred a few times. The chain employs TRBV6-5 and TRBJ2-3; 11 bases are shared with TRBD1. Per germline, CDR1 MNHEY and CDR2 SVGAGI. The trim removed 4 bases at V and 1 base at J, leaving 4 bases unmatched. This CDR3 is built from 16 residues. The CDR3 is CASSSRTGGGTDTQYF. The CDR3 DNA sequence: TGTGCCAGCAGTTCAAGGACAGGGGGCGGCACAGATACGCAGTATTTT.

This clone was seen a handful of times. Distinct nucleotide sequences in the sample also encode this CDR3. The chain recombines TRBV19 with TRBJ1-5, with unresolved D. The CDR3 has 14 residues. Trimming left V 5 bases short and J 2 bases short, with 10 bases between. CDR1 LNHDA and CDR2 SQIVND come from the germline V gene (reference sequence). The CDR3 nucleotides read TGTGCCAGTAGTCAAACTGGAGGCAATCAGCCCCAGCATTTT. Amino acids: CASSQTGGNQPQHF.

This clone is a singleton in its sample. This chain joins TRBV2 and TRBJ1-1; D is perhaps TRBD1 (5 bases). This CDR3 spans 17 amino acids. From germline, CDR1 is SNHLY and CDR2 FYNNEI. V gave up 2 bases and J gave up 1 base, with 17 bases separating them. The CDR3 DNA reads as TGTGCCAGCAGTGAAATAGGGACCCCTGGCCCGAACACTGAAGCTTTCTTT. This sequence encodes CASSEIGTPGPNTEAFF.

This clone was found once. This chain uses TRBV6-1 with TRBJ2-1; 11 nucleotides match TRBD1. CDR1 and CDR2 from the germline V gene are MNHNS and SASEGT. Trimming at V came to 6 bases and at J to 5 bases, leaving 6 bases not matched to a gene. The length of the CDR3 is 15 residues. As DNA, the CDR3 is TGTGCCAGCAGCTCCGGACAGGGGGCCAACAATGAGCAGTTCTTC. Translation gives CASSSGQGANNEQFF.

A remark on this clone: The identical CDR3 is also encoded by other nucleotide sequences in the sample. The CDR3 region has the DNA TGTGCCAGCAGTAGACTAGCGGGAGGTGGATACGAGCAGTACTTC. Amino acids: CASSRLAGGGYEQYF. This chain links TRBV6-5 with TRBJ2-7; 13 nucleotides line up with TRBD2. This CDR3 contains 15 residues. Germline V gene data show CDR1 as MNHEY and CDR2 as SVGAGI. Trimming at V came to 5 bases and at J to 4 bases, leaving 5 bases not matched to a gene.

The V and J genes are TRBV28 and TRBJ2-7; TRBD1 is a possible D gene (6 bases). V was pared by 5 bases and J by 4 bases, with 21 bases between. CDR1 MDHEN and CDR2 SYDVKM come from the germline V gene. The CDR3 contains 16 residues. In nucleotides, the CDR3 is TGTGCCAGCAGTCCATTTAGGACAGACCCTAAGTACGAGCAGTACTTC. It specifies CASSPFRTDPKYEQYF. Using reference TRBV28 and TRBJ2-7 for the parts outside the CDR3, the full variable domain is DVKVTQSSRYLVKRTGEKVFLECVQDMDHENMFWYRQDPGLGLRLIYFSYDVKMKEKGDIPEGYSVSREKKERFSLILESASTNQTSMYLCASSPFRTDPKYEQYFGPGTRLTVT.

The gene calls are TRBV6-6 and TRBJ2-7, with D possibly being TRBD2 (5 bases). CDR1 and CDR2 from the germline V gene are MNHNY and SVGAGI (reference sequence). This CDR3 spans 15 amino acids. The V and J ends lost 0 bases and 4 bases respectively, with 13 bases between them. The CDR3 nucleotides read TGTGCCAGCAGTTACTCGAACAGCGGACCTTACGAGCAGTACTTC. It is translated as CASSYSNSGPYEQYF.

The chain employs TRBV5-1 and TRBJ2-7; 7 bases are shared with TRBD1. The CDR3 extends over 15 amino acids. Germline V gene lookup returns CDR1 SGHRS and CDR2 YFSETQ. V lost 4 bases to trimming and J lost 4 bases; unmatched junction nucleotides: 11. CDR3 sequence: CASSHASGQAYEQYF. For the CDR3, the DNA is TGCGCCAGCAGCCATGCTTCAGGACAGGCTTACGAGCAGTACTTC.

The V call is TRBV14, the J call TRBJ1-1; 8 nucleotides line up with TRBD1. Germline V gives CDR1 SGHDN, CDR2 FVKESK. CDR3 size: 15 residues. V gave up 2 bases and J gave up 5 bases; unmatched junction bases: 7. The CDR3 DNA reads TGTGCCAGCAGCCAACGAACAGGGGGTTGGACTGAAGCTTTCTTT. Its translation: CASSQRTGGWTEAFF.

The V and J genes are TRBV5-4 and TRBJ2-1, with 8 positions matching TRBD2. The CDR3 consists of 16 residues. Germline V lookup: CDR1 SGHNT, CDR2 YYREEE (reference sequence). V dropped 0 bases and J dropped 6; count of bases not matched to a gene: 8. CDR3 coding DNA: TGTGCCAGCAGCTTGGCGACGCTAGCGGGTGTCAATGAGCAGTTCTTC. Translation gives CASSLATLAGVNEQFF.

This clone has just a few counts. The chain has TRBV27 and TRBJ2-7; D is unclear. Looked up from germline, CDR1 is MNHEY and CDR2 is SMNVEV (reference sequence). This CDR3 spans 14 amino acids. Trimming cost V 5 bases and J 2 bases, with 13 bases left between them. CDR3 protein: CASSRPGRTYEQYF. In DNA, the CDR3 is TGTGCCAGCAGTCGACCCGGGCGGACCTACGAGCAGTACTTC.

Remarks on this clone: Other nucleotide sequences from this sample produce the same CDR3. The chain has TRBV7-2 and TRBJ2-3; D not certain. Germline-derived CDR1 and CDR2 are SGHTA and FQGNSA. Trimming shortened V by 4 bases and J by 2 bases, and 4 bases separated the two germline ends. The CDR3 runs 12 residues. In DNA form, the CDR3 reads TGTGCCAGCAGCTCATACACAGATACGCAGTATTTT. This translates into CASSSYTDTQYF.

This sequence joins TRBV10-1 and TRBJ2-1; perhaps TRBD2 as D (5 bases). In germline, CDR1 is WNHNN, CDR2 SYGVQD (reference sequence). V was trimmed by 0 bases and J by 2 bases, leaving 5 bases between them. The CDR3 loop spans 14 amino acids. Here the CDR3 reads CASSESGTYNEQFF. The CDR3 DNA follows: TGCGCCAGCAGTGAGTCCGGGACCTACAATGAGCAGTTCTTC.

CDR3 sequence reads: CASRVLGDEQFF. In nucleotides, the CDR3 is TGTGCCAGCAGAGTTTTAGGGGATGAGCAGTTCTTC. The chain uses TRBV28 and TRBJ2-1, with a possible D match to TRBD1 (5 bases). Germline V gene lookup returns CDR1 MDHEN and CDR2 SYDVKM. This CDR3 contains 12 residues. V shed 6 bases and J shed 8 bases, with 11 bases lying between them.

V usage is TRBV6-5 and J usage is TRBJ1-4; D call uncertain. CDR1 is MNHEY and CDR2 is SVGAGI in the germline V gene. V lost 5 bases and J 1 base, leaving 5 bases between the germline ends. The CDR3 extends over 13 amino acids. In DNA, the CDR3 is TGTGCCAGCAGTAGGGTAACTAATGAAAAACTGTTTTTT. This codes for CASSRVTNEKLFF.

There are a few counts of this clone. The chain is built from TRBV4-1 and TRBJ2-1; D is perhaps TRBD1 (5 bases). The CDR3 contains 17 residues. V shed 4 bases and J shed 5 bases, with 21 bases lying between them. The germline V gene has CDR1 MGHRA and CDR2 YSYEKL. The CDR3 reads CASSPGSGAVRDNEQFF. The DNA of the CDR3 is TGCGCCAGCAGCCCAGGCAGTGGCGCGGTCAGGGACAATGAGCAGTTCTTC.

This clone has only a few counts. V gene TRBV5-1 combines with J gene TRBJ2-3, with D maybe TRBD2 (5 bases). Germline loops: CDR1 SGHRS, CDR2 YFSETQ. The CDR3 extends over 12 amino acids. The germline V and J ends were trimmed by 2 bases and 6 bases, with 7 bases remaining between them. The CDR3 protein is CASSLRRDTQYF. The DNA for the CDR3 is TGCGCCAGCAGCTTAAGGAGGGATACGCAGTATTTT.